A selection of T cell receptor beta chains follows, all from one sample in a study of cytomegalovirus exposure and HLA in healthy donors. The table came from immunoSEQ multiplex PCR; TCRdb's copy has only in-frame clones and leaves some out. The data contain more than 110,000 clones, about 80% of them singletons. The source material was PBMCs. The receptors come from a man in his forties in good health and CMV-seropositive. Both conserved end residues are part of each CDR3. The D gene is left open where the match is weak. Expanded clones get a size class; other rows say once, few or many, or leave the size out.

clone size: .; D gene: TRBD1; J gene: TRBJ2-3; V gene: TRBV6-1; CDR3 protein: CASRPGTDSTDTQYF; CDR3 DNA: TGTGCCAGCAGGCCCGGGACAGATAGCACAGATACGCAGTATTTT
clone size: .; D gene: TRBD1; J gene: TRBJ1-1; V gene: TRBV12-5; CDR3 protein: CASGLQGGWGTEAFF; CDR3 DNA: TGTGCTAGTGGTCTACAAGGGGGCTGGGGCACTGAAGCTTTCTTT
clone size: .; D gene: .; J gene: TRBJ2-5; V gene: TRBV5-1; CDR3 protein: CASSSRASGGETQYF; CDR3 DNA: TGCGCCAGCAGCTCCAGGGCTTCTGGAGGGGAGACCCAGTACTTC
clone size: .; D gene: TRBD1; J gene: TRBJ2-5; V gene: TRBV18; CDR3 protein: CASSPQGQGPGGTQYF; CDR3 DNA: TGTGCCAGCTCACCACAGGGACAGGGGCCTGGGGGGACCCAGTACTTC
clone size: .; D gene: TRBD1; J gene: TRBJ1-1; V gene: TRBV30; CDR3 protein: CAWGGGSSEAGGLNTEAFF; CDR3 DNA: TGTGCCTGGGGAGGAGGCTCTAGTGAGGCAGGGGGCCTGAACACTGAAGCTTTCTTT
clone size: .; D gene: TRBD1; J gene: TRBJ2-5; V gene: TRBV7-9; CDR3 protein: CASSPLDRDVRETQYF; CDR3 DNA: TGTGCCAGCAGCCCCCTCGACAGGGACGTTCGAGAGACCCAGTACTTC
clone size: .; D gene: .; J gene: TRBJ1-2; V gene: TRBV6-5; CDR3 protein: CASTQGNGYTF; CDR3 DNA: TGTGCCAGCACCCAGGGTAATGGCTACACCTTC
clone size: .; D gene: TRBD1; J gene: TRBJ2-2; V gene: TRBV15; CDR3 protein: CATSKSPGTGDTGELFF; CDR3 DNA: TGTGCCACCAGCAAGAGCCCCGGGACAGGGGACACCGGGGAGCTGTTTTTT
clone size: .; D gene: TRBD1; J gene: TRBJ1-2; V gene: TRBV19; CDR3 protein: CASSPGTGGYYGYTF; CDR3 DNA: TGTGCCAGTAGTCCCGGGACAGGGGGCTACTATGGCTACACCTTC
clone size: .; D gene: TRBD1; J gene: TRBJ2-2; V gene: TRBV14; CDR3 protein: CASSPPLGQAVAGELFF; CDR3 DNA: TGTGCCAGCAGCCCGCCCCTCGGACAGGCAGTGGCCGGGGAGCTGTTTTTT
clone size: .; D gene: .; J gene: TRBJ2-1; V gene: TRBV6-1; CDR3 protein: CASSVGLAYNEQFF; CDR3 DNA: TGTGCCAGCAGTGTGGGGCTGGCCTACAATGAGCAGTTCTTC
clone size: .; D gene: TRBD2; J gene: TRBJ2-1; V gene: TRBV9; CDR3 protein: CASSAKGLAGIEAHYNEQFF; CDR3 DNA: TGTGCCAGCAGCGCAAAGGGACTAGCGGGGATAGAGGCCCACTACAATGAGCAGTTCTTC
clone size: .; D gene: TRBD1; J gene: TRBJ1-4; V gene: TRBV23-1; CDR3 protein: CASSGQGAYATNEKLFF; CDR3 DNA: TGCGCCAGCAGCGGACAGGGGGCCTACGCTACTAATGAAAAACTGTTTTTT
clone size: .; D gene: TRBD1; J gene: TRBJ1-2; V gene: TRBV6-5; CDR3 protein: CASRAPQGAARGYTF; CDR3 DNA: TGTGCCAGCAGGGCCCCCCAGGGGGCCGCTAGAGGGTACACCTTC
clone size: .; D gene: .; J gene: TRBJ1-1; V gene: TRBV5-4; CDR3 protein: CASSPDTLGTEAFF; CDR3 DNA: TGTGCCAGCAGTCCCGACACTCTTGGGACTGAAGCTTTCTTT
clone size: .; D gene: TRBD2; J gene: TRBJ2-1; V gene: TRBV7-8; CDR3 protein: CASSLVVAGGLTYNEQFF; CDR3 DNA: TGTGCCAGCAGCTTAGTAGTAGCGGGGGGGTTAACTTACAATGAGCAGTTCTTC
clone size: .; D gene: TRBD1; J gene: TRBJ2-7; V gene: TRBV5-4; CDR3 protein: CASSVGQGLTYEQYF; CDR3 DNA: TGTGCCAGCAGTGTGGGACAGGGGTTAACCTACGAGCAGTACTTC
clone size: .; D gene: TRBD1; J gene: TRBJ1-2; V gene: TRBV5-6; CDR3 protein: CASSLYDRGHGYTF; CDR3 DNA: TGTGCCAGCAGCTTGTACGACAGGGGGCATGGCTACACCTTC
clone size: .; D gene: .; J gene: TRBJ2-3; V gene: TRBV2; CDR3 protein: CASGLEFF; CDR3 DNA: TGTGCCAGCGGACTGGAGTTCTTT
clone size: .; D gene: .; J gene: TRBJ1-4; V gene: TRBV18; CDR3 protein: CASSLGGGREKLFF; CDR3 DNA: TGTGCCAGCTCACTCGGGGGGGGACGAGAAAAACTGTTTTTT
clone size: .; D gene: TRBD2; J gene: TRBJ2-7; V gene: TRBV7-9; CDR3 protein: CASSWGTSGFYEQYF; CDR3 DNA: TGTGCCAGCAGCTGGGGGACTAGCGGATTCTACGAGCAGTACTTC
clone size: .; D gene: TRBD2; J gene: TRBJ2-1; V gene: TRBV9; CDR3 protein: CASSASGGQGEQFF; CDR3 DNA: TGTGCCAGCAGCGCTAGCGGGGGGCAAGGTGAGCAGTTCTTC
clone size: few; D gene: .; J gene: TRBJ1-1; V gene: TRBV2; CDR3 protein: CASSGASILEAFF; CDR3 DNA: TGTGCCAGCAGTGGGGCGTCGATTTTAGAAGCTTTCTTT
clone size: .; D gene: .; J gene: TRBJ2-5; V gene: TRBV5-1; CDR3 protein: CASSLRGTEETQYF; CDR3 DNA: TGCGCCAGCAGCTTGAGAGGGACTGAAGAGACCCAGTACTTC
clone size: .; D gene: .; J gene: TRBJ1-1; V gene: TRBV19; CDR3 protein: CASSIRTAAGNTEAFF; CDR3 DNA: TGTGCCAGTAGTATCCGGACAGCGGCGGGGAACACTGAAGCTTTCTTT
clone size: .; D gene: .; J gene: TRBJ2-7; V gene: TRBV7-3; CDR3 protein: CASSSPGKSEQYF; CDR3 DNA: TGTGCCAGCAGCTCACCCGGGAAAAGCGAGCAGTACTTC
clone size: once; D gene: .; J gene: TRBJ1-2; V gene: TRBV7-9; CDR3 protein: CASSETGTYGYTF; CDR3 DNA: TGTGCCAGCAGCGAAACAGGCACCTATGGCTACACCTTC
clone size: .; D gene: TRBD2; J gene: TRBJ2-3; V gene: TRBV7-2; CDR3 protein: CASSVRLAASTDTQYF; CDR3 DNA: TGTGCCAGCAGCGTCCGACTAGCGGCTAGCACAGATACGCAGTATTTT
clone size: .; D gene: TRBD2; J gene: TRBJ2-5; V gene: TRBV5-1; CDR3 protein: CASSLFQRGETQYF; CDR3 DNA: TGCGCCAGCAGCTTGTTCCAGCGGGGGGAGACCCAGTACTTC
clone size: .; D gene: TRBD1; J gene: TRBJ1-5; V gene: TRBV6-1; CDR3 protein: CASSAGAGGSNQPQHF; CDR3 DNA: TGTGCCAGCAGTGCGGGGGCAGGGGGTAGCAATCAGCCCCAGCATTTT
clone size: .; D gene: .; J gene: TRBJ2-1; V gene: TRBV5-4; CDR3 protein: CASSLAVGSSYNEQFF; CDR3 DNA: TGTGCCAGCAGCTTGGCCGTTGGGAGCTCCTACAATGAGCAGTTCTTC
clone size: .; D gene: TRBD2; J gene: TRBJ2-7; V gene: TRBV5-4; CDR3 protein: CASSLGGGSYEQYF; CDR3 DNA: TGTGCCAGCAGCTTGGGCGGGGGATCCTACGAGCAGTACTTC
clone size: few; D gene: TRBD1; J gene: TRBJ1-1; V gene: TRBV5-1; CDR3 protein: CASSSQGAGTEAFF; CDR3 DNA: TGCGCCAGCAGCTCCCAGGGGGCGGGTACTGAAGCTTTCTTT
clone size: .; D gene: .; J gene: TRBJ2-7; V gene: TRBV6-5; CDR3 protein: CASRVQEHSYEQYF; CDR3 DNA: TGTGCCAGCAGGGTACAGGAGCACTCCTACGAGCAGTACTTC
clone size: .; D gene: TRBD1; J gene: TRBJ2-7; V gene: TRBV2; CDR3 protein: CASRDLRDRGSYEQYF; CDR3 DNA: TGTGCCAGCAGAGATCTTCGCGACAGGGGCTCCTACGAGCAGTACTTC
clone size: .; D gene: .; J gene: TRBJ1-4; V gene: TRBV18; CDR3 protein: CASSPPGQTNEKLFF; CDR3 DNA: TGTGCCAGCTCACCACCCGGACAGACTAATGAAAAACTGTTTTTT
clone size: .; D gene: TRBD1; J gene: TRBJ2-1; V gene: TRBV4-1; CDR3 protein: CASSQPRAGGRNEQFF; CDR3 DNA: TGCGCCAGCAGCCAACCCCGGGCAGGGGGTCGCAATGAGCAGTTCTTC
clone size: .; D gene: .; J gene: TRBJ2-7; V gene: TRBV2; CDR3 protein: CASRRRFEQYF; CDR3 DNA: TGTGCCAGCCGGAGGCGTTTCGAGCAGTACTTC
clone size: .; D gene: .; J gene: TRBJ1-2; V gene: TRBV27; CDR3 protein: CASREVGSGYTF; CDR3 DNA: TGTGCCAGCAGGGAGGTGGGTTCTGGCTACACCTTC
clone size: .; D gene: TRBD1; J gene: TRBJ1-3; V gene: TRBV19; CDR3 protein: CASSIRTGHSGNTIYF; CDR3 DNA: TGTGCCAGTAGTATCAGGACAGGACACTCTGGAAACACCATATATTTT
clone size: .; D gene: TRBD1; J gene: TRBJ2-7; V gene: TRBV11-2; CDR3 protein: CASSLKGTGDEQYF; CDR3 DNA: TGTGCCAGCAGCTTAAAAGGGACAGGGGACGAGCAGTACTTC
clone size: once; D gene: .; J gene: TRBJ1-1; V gene: TRBV19; CDR3 protein: CASSIVRDRGTFF; CDR3 DNA: TGTGCCAGTAGTATAGTCCGGGACCGGGGGACTTTCTTT
clone size: few; D gene: .; J gene: TRBJ1-5; V gene: TRBV6-6; CDR3 protein: CASSGQRHQPQHF; CDR3 DNA: TGTGCCAGCTCCGGACAGCGTCATCAGCCCCAGCATTTT
clone size: few; D gene: .; J gene: TRBJ2-5; V gene: TRBV7-9; CDR3 protein: CASSLDGLGTQYF; CDR3 DNA: TGTGCCAGCAGCCTCGACGGACTCGGGACCCAGTACTTC
clone size: .; D gene: TRBD1; J gene: TRBJ1-2; V gene: TRBV30; CDR3 protein: CALHEGANYGYTF; CDR3 DNA: TGTGCCCTTCATGAGGGGGCGAATTATGGCTACACCTTC
clone size: .; D gene: TRBD2; J gene: TRBJ2-7; V gene: TRBV10-3; CDR3 protein: CAISAGLAGSYEQYF; CDR3 DNA: TGTGCCATCAGTGCCGGACTAGCGGGGAGCTACGAGCAGTACTTC